These 32 T cell receptor beta chains were all obtained from the same sample, sequenced in a study of shared clonotypes between healthy human individuals. TCRdb keeps only in-frame clones here, not all; method: immunoSEQ multiplex PCR. In the table there are roughly 1 million clones, around 76% of which are singletons. The sequencing input was memory CD4+ T cells sorted from blood. Subset denoted: CD45RA-negative fraction. These receptors were taken from a man between 18 and 29 years old in good health.

The chain uses TRBV7-6 and TRBJ2-1, with TRBD2 matching over 9 bases. CDR1 and CDR2 from the germline V gene are SGHVS and FNYEAQ. V lost 5 bases and J lost 9; bases outside the gene matches: 14. The CDR3 is 16 amino acids. The CDR3 region has the DNA TGTGCCAGCAGCGACCCCCGACCGGGACTAGCTTTTGAGCAGTTCTTC. Translated: CASSDPRPGLAFEQFF.

On this clone: A single base is all that separates this from a far larger clone, so a read error is likely. The chain employs TRBV2 and TRBJ1-2, with no clear D. The CDR3 consists of 12 residues. CDR1 and CDR2 (germline): SNHLY, FYNNEI. V was clipped by 5 bases and J by 4 bases, with 8 bases between them. The CDR3 DNA follows: TGTGCCAGCAGTCAGGACGGCTATGGCTACACCTTC. Translating it yields CASSQDGYGYTF.

Notes on this clone: The same CDR3 arises from other DNA sequences in this sample as well. The chain is built from TRBV18 and TRBJ2-5; possible D gene TRBD2, 6 bases. The CDR3 length is 14 residues. CDR1 is KGHSH, CDR2 LQKENI, per germline. The V end was cut by 3 bases, the J end by 5 bases, with 13 bases between. This CDR3 reads CASSPPPGRETQYF. The CDR3 DNA reads TGTGCCAGCTCACCCCCGCCAGGGAGGGAGACCCAGTACTTC.

For this clone: Distinct nucleotide sequences in the sample also encode this CDR3. The chain uses TRBV7-2 and TRBJ2-1; 9 bases fit TRBD2. In germline, CDR1 is SGHTA, CDR2 FQGNSA. This CDR3 comprises 15 residues. Trimming at V came to 5 bases and at J to 2 bases, leaving 4 bases not matched to a gene. CDR3 nucleotides: TGTGCCAGCAGCCCGGGACTAGCCGCCTACAATGAGCAGTTCTTC. Translating gives CASSPGLAAYNEQFF.

This chain links TRBV10-3 with TRBJ1-5, with no clear D. V gave up 2 bases and J gave up 0 bases, with 5 bases separating them. The CDR3 has 14 residues. Per the germline V gene, CDR1 is ENHRY and CDR2 is SYGVKD. CDR3 in DNA: TGTGCCATCAGTGAGCAGGCTAGCAATCAGCCCCAGCATTTT. It translates to CAISEQASNQPQHF.

This clone appeared many times. This chain links TRBV6-1 with TRBJ2-7; D unclear. This CDR3 contains 11 residues. Germline V gene data show CDR1 as MNHNS and CDR2 as SASEGT. Between the trimmed V and J ends, which lost 6 bases and 2 bases, there was a span of 5 bases. The CDR3 DNA sequence: TGTGCCAGCAGCACAGCCTACGAGCAGTACTTC. Protein product: CASSTAYEQYF.

J is TRBJ2-7 and V is TRBV5-1; D is uncertain. V was pared by 1 base and J by 2 bases, with 10 bases between. This CDR3 contains 14 residues. CDR1 is SGHRS, CDR2 YFSETQ, per germline. The CDR3 protein is CASSLSPPTYEQYF. Here the CDR3 DNA reads TGCGCCAGCAGCTTGAGCCCACCGACCTACGAGCAGTACTTC.

This clone was counted only a few times. This CDR3 reads CAWSVGWLDEQYF. The CDR3 nucleotides are TGTGCCTGGAGTGTAGGATGGCTGGACGAGCAGTACTTC. V and J are TRBV30 and TRBJ2-7; D ambiguous. This CDR3 has 13 residues. From germline, CDR1 is GTSNPN and CDR2 SVGIG (reference sequence). V lost 0 bases and J 5 bases, leaving 11 bases between the germline ends.

This chain links TRBV5-4 with TRBJ1-1; TRBD1 is a possible D gene (5 bases). This CDR3 has 16 residues. V lost 3 bases, J lost 0 bases, and 15 bases lay in between. The germline V gene has CDR1 SGHNT and CDR2 YYREEE (reference sequence). The DNA for the CDR3 is TGTGCCAGCAGCTCCGACAGCCGTTTTATGAACACTGAAGCTTTCTTT. As protein: CASSSDSRFMNTEAFF.

The V and J genes are TRBV2 and TRBJ1-2, with 9 nucleotides matching TRBD1. CDR1 is SNHLY, CDR2 FYNNEI, per germline. CDR3 size: 16 residues. Trimming removed 5 bases from V and 0 bases from J; junction bases left unmatched: 7. The CDR3 nucleotides read TGTGCCAGCAGTTTGACAGGGGGGGGTACTAACTATGGCTACACCTTC. It encodes CASSLTGGGTNYGYTF.

The gene calls are TRBV19 and TRBJ2-5; 7 positions agree with TRBD1. This CDR3 spans 17 amino acids. V lost 7 bases to trimming and J lost 0 bases; unmatched junction nucleotides: 14. Germline CDR1 reads LNHDA; CDR2 reads SQIVND (reference sequence). CDR3 sequence: CASIQSGTATDQETQYF. Written as DNA, the CDR3 is TGTGCCAGTATTCAATCCGGGACAGCGACCGACCAAGAGACCCAGTACTTC.

The CDR3 bases are TGTGCCAGCAGTAAGGACAGGGGAAGCAATCAGCCCCAGCATTTT. It specifies CASSKDRGSNQPQHF. This chain links TRBV6-5 with TRBJ1-5; 9 bases line up with TRBD1. This CDR3 comprises 15 residues. The V segment lost 5 bases and the J segment 1 base; nucleotides outside the gene matches: 3. The germline V gene encodes CDR1 MNHEY and CDR2 SVGAGI.

V gene TRBV30 combines with J gene TRBJ2-1; 16 nucleotides agree with TRBD2. The length of the CDR3 is 16 residues. V lost 1 base to trimming and J lost 7 bases; unmatched junction nucleotides: 4. The germline V gene has CDR1 GTSNPN and CDR2 SVGIG (reference sequence). The CDR3 nucleotides read TGTGCCTGGAGTGGCATGGGACTAGCGGGAGGGAATGAGCAGTTCTTC. The encoded protein is CAWSGMGLAGGNEQFF.

This chain links TRBV18 with TRBJ2-2; perhaps TRBD1 as D (6 bases). The germline gives CDR1 KGHSH, CDR2 LQKENI. V shed 0 bases and J shed 4 bases, with 15 bases lying between them. This CDR3 has 17 residues. This CDR3 reads CASSPPNQGFGTGELFF. As DNA, the CDR3 is TGTGCCAGCTCACCACCGAACCAGGGGTTTGGCACCGGGGAGCTGTTTTTT.

The genes are TRBV5-4 and TRBJ1-6; D uncertain. Germline V gives CDR1 SGHNT, CDR2 YYREEE (reference sequence). V was clipped by 0 bases and J by 7 bases, with 11 bases between them. The CDR3 length is 15 residues. Here the CDR3 reads CASSLERDRNSPLHF. The CDR3 DNA is TGTGCCAGCAGCTTGGAAAGGGATCGCAATTCACCCCTCCACTTT.

The J gene is TRBJ2-7, the V gene TRBV11-2; 7 positions match TRBD1. The V gene's germline CDR1 is SGHAT and CDR2 FQNNGV. The J segment lost 6 bases and the V segment lost 4 bases, leaving 12 bases of the junction unmatched. The CDR3 has 15 amino acids. The CDR3 loop reads CASSSRGGAASEQYF. The DNA of the CDR3 is TGTGCCAGCAGCTCCCGAGGGGGCGCAGCGTCCGAGCAGTACTTC. Filled out from reference TRBV11-2 and TRBJ2-7, the complete variable domain reads EAGVAQSPRYKIIEKRQSVAFWCNPISGHATLYWYQQILGQGPKLLIQFQNNGVVDDSQLPKDRFSAERLKGVDSTLKIQPAKLEDSAVYLCASSSRGGAASEQYFGPGTRLTVT.

This clone was seen a handful of times. This chain connects TRBV19 to TRBJ1-2; no reliable D call. V dropped 6 bases and J dropped 7 bases, with 15 bases sitting between them. The CDR3 length is 13 residues. Per the germline V gene, CDR1 is LNHDA and CDR2 is SQIVND (reference sequence). CDR3 loop: CASRVEERAGYTF. The CDR3, as DNA: TGTGCCAGTAGAGTCGAGGAGAGGGCTGGCTACACCTTC.

The chain has TRBV4-3 and TRBJ2-7; maybe TRBD2 (6 bases). CDR1 is LGHNA, CDR2 YSLEER, per germline. CDR3 size: 13 residues. Trimming pared 3 bases from V and 5 bases from J, leaving 11 bases between. The CDR3 sequence: CASSQFGGNEQYF. The DNA of the CDR3 is TGCGCCAGCAGCCAGTTTGGGGGGAACGAGCAGTACTTC.

CDR3 sequence: CASSFTGGYQPQHF. The DNA of the CDR3 is TGTGCCAGCAGCTTTACAGGGGGGTATCAGCCCCAGCATTTT. The J gene is TRBJ1-5, the V gene TRBV7-2; 8 nucleotides align to TRBD1. This CDR3 comprises 14 residues. Per germline, CDR1 SGHTA and CDR2 FQGNSA. V was clipped by 3 bases and J by 5 bases; unmatched bases: 3.

This chain connects TRBV7-6 to TRBJ2-2; D not certain. The CDR3 loop spans 16 amino acids. CDR1 and CDR2 from the germline V gene are SGHVS and FNYEAQ. V was trimmed by 0 bases and J by 0 bases, leaving 8 bases between them. This CDR3 is CASSLANAANTGELFF. CDR3 sequence (DNA): TGTGCCAGCAGCTTAGCGAACGCGGCGAACACCGGGGAGCTGTTTTTT.

This clone was detected a few times. The genes are TRBV19 and TRBJ2-7, with TRBD2 identical over 9 bases. Looked up from germline, CDR1 is LNHDA and CDR2 is SQIVND (reference sequence). The V and J ends lost 1 base and 0 bases, in that order; junction bases with no gene match: 7. CDR3 size: 17 residues. The CDR3 reads CASSIGASGTHSYEQYF. The CDR3 coding sequence is TGTGCCAGTAGTATAGGTGCTAGCGGGACGCACTCCTACGAGCAGTACTTC.

This clone was recorded a few times. This chain uses TRBV5-1 with TRBJ2-5; D unresolved. V dropped 3 bases and J dropped 0 bases, with 3 bases sitting between them. Germline V gene lookup returns CDR1 SGHRS and CDR2 YFSETQ. The CDR3 sequence is 12 residues long. CDR3 DNA: TGCGCCAGCAGCTATAACCAAGAGACCCAGTACTTC. This encodes CASSYNQETQYF.

CDR3 sequence (DNA): TGTGCCAGCAGCGCCCAGGGGCGAGGGGAGCTGTTTTTT. As protein: CASSAQGRGELFF. The chain has TRBV7-8 and TRBJ2-2, with D tentatively TRBD1 (6 bases). The germline V gene has CDR1 SGHVS and CDR2 FQNEAQ. V was pared by 5 bases and J by 8 bases, with 12 bases between. This CDR3 spans 13 amino acids.

V gene TRBV19 combines with J gene TRBJ2-3; 9 bases fit TRBD2. The CDR3 has 14 residues. V gave up 10 bases and J gave up 3 bases; unmatched junction bases: 8. The germline V gene has CDR1 LNHDA and CDR2 SQIVND (reference sequence). CDR3 in amino acids: CATSASGVTDTQYF. CDR3 DNA: TGTGCCACCTCCGCTAGCGGGGTAACAGATACGCAGTATTTT.

This sequence joins TRBV15 and TRBJ1-2; TRBD1 agrees at 7 bases. This CDR3 spans 14 amino acids. CDR1 is LNHNV, CDR2 YYDKDF, per germline (reference sequence). V lost 9 bases to trimming and J lost 3 bases; unmatched junction nucleotides: 10. The CDR3 protein is CATSARGLHYGYTF. DNA of the CDR3: TGTGCCACGTCTGCGAGGGGGCTCCACTATGGCTACACCTTC.

The gene calls are TRBV25-1 and TRBJ2-7, with TRBD2 matching over 14 bases. The CDR3 spans 15 residues. Germline CDR1 and CDR2: MGHDK and SYGVNS. V trimming: 4 bases; J trimming: 4 bases; junction bases outside the gene matches: 3. The CDR3 loop reads CASSGGLAGGYEQYF. CDR3 in DNA: TGTGCCAGCAGTGGTGGACTAGCGGGGGGATACGAGCAGTACTTC.

To note about this clone: At the DNA level, this CDR3 is encoded by other sequences in the same sample as well. The gene calls are TRBV18 and TRBJ2-6, with 7 nucleotides matching TRBD1. The CDR3 sequence is 15 residues long. Germline V CDR1 and CDR2: KGHSH, LQKENI. Germline trimming cut 3 bases from V and 2 bases from J; bases unmatched to any gene: 1. CDR3 region: CASSPQGAGANVLTF. CDR3 in DNA: TGTGCCAGCTCACCCCAGGGGGCTGGGGCCAACGTCCTGACTTTC.

This rearrangement joins TRBV6-5 to TRBJ2-6, with 7 bases that match TRBD2. The CDR3 is 15 amino acids. Trimming at V came to 9 bases and at J to 0 bases, leaving 5 bases not matched to a gene. Germline values: CDR1 MNHEY, CDR2 SVGAGI. CDR3 sequence reads: CASAGGSSGANVLTF. DNA for the CDR3: TGTGCCAGTGCGGGCGGGAGCTCTGGGGCCAACGTCCTGACTTTC.

The J gene is TRBJ1-5, the V gene TRBV6-5; 7 bases are a match to TRBD1. CDR3 length: 14 amino acids. The ends lost 4 bases at V and 5 bases at J; junction bases unmatched: 5. CDR1 is MNHEY, CDR2 SVGAGI, per germline. In DNA, the CDR3 is TGTGCCAGCAGTTCCAGGGGGACCGATCAGCCCCAGCATTTT. This sequence encodes CASSSRGTDQPQHF.

With regard to this clone: Other DNA sequences of this sample code for an identical CDR3. The chain employs TRBV18 and TRBJ1-2; no definite D call. Germline V gene lookup returns CDR1 KGHSH and CDR2 LQKENI. V was pared by 3 bases and J by 4 bases, with 6 bases between. This CDR3 is built from 12 residues. DNA for the CDR3: TGTGCCAGCTCACCTGACGGCTATGGCTACACCTTC. Translated: CASSPDGYGYTF.

The chain carries TRBV30 and TRBJ2-3; D is unresolved. The CDR3 runs 12 residues. Germline assignment: CDR1 GTSNPN and CDR2 SVGIG (reference sequence). V lost 3 bases to trimming and J lost 6 bases, with 10 bases between them. The chain's CDR3 is CAWSRSADTQYF. For the CDR3, the DNA is TGTGCCTGGAGCCGCAGCGCGGATACGCAGTATTTT.

The gene calls are TRBV10-1 and TRBJ2-1, with D possibly being TRBD1 (5 bases). Germline V gene sequence: CDR1 WNHNN, CDR2 SYGVQD (reference sequence). The V end lost 0 bases, the J end lost 5 bases, and 11 bases lay between the germline ends. The CDR3 has 15 residues. CDR3 bases: TGCGCCAGCAGTGAGTCTCAGGGATGGAACAATGAGCAGTTCTTC. Translating gives CASSESQGWNNEQFF.